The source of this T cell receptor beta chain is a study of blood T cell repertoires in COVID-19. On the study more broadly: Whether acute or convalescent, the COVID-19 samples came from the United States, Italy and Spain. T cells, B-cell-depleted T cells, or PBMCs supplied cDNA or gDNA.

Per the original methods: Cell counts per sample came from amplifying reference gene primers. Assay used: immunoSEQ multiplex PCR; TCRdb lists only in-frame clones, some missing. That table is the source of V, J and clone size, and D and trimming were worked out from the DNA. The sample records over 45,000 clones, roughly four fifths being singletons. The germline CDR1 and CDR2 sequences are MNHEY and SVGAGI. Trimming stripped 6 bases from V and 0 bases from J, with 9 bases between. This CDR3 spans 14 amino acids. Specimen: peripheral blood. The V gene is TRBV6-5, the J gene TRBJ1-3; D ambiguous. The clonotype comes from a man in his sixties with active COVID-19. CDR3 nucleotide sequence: TGTGCCAGCAGGACAATCTTCTCTGGAAACACCATATATTTT. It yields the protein CASRTIFSGNTIYF.